The rows below give T cell receptor beta chains drawn from one sample of a study of T cell changes during pregnancy in multiple sclerosis. Here immunoSEQ multiplex PCR was the method, and the copy in TCRdb shows in-frame clones only, minus some. The table shows roughly 40,000 clones, with 85% to 95% occurring only once. This sample comprised CD4+ T cells from peripheral blood mononuclear cells, obtained after pregnancy. Receptors were obtained from a female donor with multiple sclerosis, enrolled in a pregnancy study. The CDR3 runs from the conserved cysteine through the conserved F or W.

TRBV29-1 12 CSVRGGQGQQFF
TRBV5-5 16 CASSPGTSGGIYEQYF
TRBV19 16 CASSIEGTVSTYEQYF
TRBV12-5 14 CASGAPGQADGYTF
TRBV19 14 CASSSGAGEEKLFF
TRBV27 19 CASSLPPGLAGGVVNEQFF
TRBV5-1 16 CASSLAGGLGSIEAFF
TRBV5-5 14 CASSSGILTGELFF
TRBV25-1 13 CASSDNRGWGYTF
TRBV19 14 CASSTGTGSSPLHF
TRBV10-3 13 CAISGTARDTIYF
TRBV11-2 15 CASSLMDSAYNEQFF
TRBV6-5 15 CASSTRTASNEKLFF
TRBV9 14 CASSVVEGCQPQHF
TRBV4-1 14 CASSQRTVNYGYTF
TRBV4-1 18 CASSQGVLAGGRSYEQYF
TRBV19 17 CASSIDFWAGKNTEAFF
TRBV2 15 CASSLEGTTNNEQFF
TRBV6-1 13 CASSGFDSPRQYF
TRBV29-1 14 CSVSVGTVSREQFF
TRBV2 14 CASSLERSGNTIYF
TRBV27 17 CASSSLPRTGVSNEQFF
TRBV7-3 16 CASSLKTRGGLNEQFF
TRBV5-6 14 CASSSGEITGELFF
TRBV30 15 CAWRERGGVGETQYF
TRBV9 15 CASSPHRPRGDGYTF
TRBV7-9 14 CASSVDSSNQPQHF
TRBV19 14 CASSIRGQGTEAFF
TRBV27 13 CASSFYTNEKLFF
TRBV2 13 CAGGTGRNEKLFF
TRBV2 14 CASSRTSAQETQYF
TRBV2 14 CASSGTGGNQPQHF
TRBV7-8 20 CASSLLSPGQGTSYNSPLHF
TRBV7-2 14 CASSLGQWTGELFF
TRBV19 18 CASSISTSGVGGTDTQYF
TRBV2 15 CASSSRDWMRETQYF
TRBV5-4 15 CASSLFRGAKETQYF
TRBV29-1 13 CSARLKLNTEAFF
TRBV6-1 13 CASSENSPSPLHF
TRBV6-1 13 CASSRGRSYGYTF
TRBV25-1 13 CASSPHGAGGYTF
TRBV5-1 14 CASSLFSSGETQYF
TRBV29-1 14 CSTGGQGSSYEQYF
TRBV7-8 13 CASSSNRDGGYTF
TRBV7-2 14 CASSPGAPSYEQYF
TRBV6-5 16 CASSYRFAGGWETQYF